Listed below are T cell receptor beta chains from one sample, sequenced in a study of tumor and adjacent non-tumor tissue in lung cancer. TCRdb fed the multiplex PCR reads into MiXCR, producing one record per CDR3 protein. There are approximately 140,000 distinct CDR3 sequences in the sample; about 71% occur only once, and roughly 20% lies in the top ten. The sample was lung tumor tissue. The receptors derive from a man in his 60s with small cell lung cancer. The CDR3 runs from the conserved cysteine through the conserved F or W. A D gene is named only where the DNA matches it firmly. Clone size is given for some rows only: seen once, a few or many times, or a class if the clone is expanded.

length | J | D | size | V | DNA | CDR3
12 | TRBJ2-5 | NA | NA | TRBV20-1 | TGCAGTGCTAGAGATAGTGGGGAGGCCCAGTACTTC | CSARDSGEAQYF
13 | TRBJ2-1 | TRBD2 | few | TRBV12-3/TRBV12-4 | TGTGCCAGCCGGGAGGGCTCCTACAATGAGCAGTTCTTC | CASREGSYNEQFF
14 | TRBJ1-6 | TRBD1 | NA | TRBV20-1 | TGCAGTGCTAGTGGGGGACAGGGGCGATCACCCCTCCACTTT | CSASGGQGRSPLHF
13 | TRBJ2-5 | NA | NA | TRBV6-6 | TGTGCCAGCACCGCCACGGGGCGGGAGACCCAGTACTTC | CASTATGRETQYF
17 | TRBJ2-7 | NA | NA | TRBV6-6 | TGTGCCAGCAGTCCACTCGATTTAGTGGGAGACACCTACGAGCAGTACTTC | CASSPLDLVGDTYEQYF
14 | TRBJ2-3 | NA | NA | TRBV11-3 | TGTGCCAGCAGCTTAGCCCCCGGCATAGATACACAGTATTTT | CASSLAPGIDTQYF
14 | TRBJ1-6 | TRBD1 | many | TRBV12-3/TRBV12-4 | TGTGCCAGCAGTTATAGGGGGCGGAATTCACCCCTCCACTTT | CASSYRGRNSPLHF
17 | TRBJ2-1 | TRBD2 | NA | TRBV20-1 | TGCAGTGCCACTTCCGGGACTAGCGGGAGAACCTACAATGAGCAGTCCTTC | CSATSGTSGRTYNEQSF
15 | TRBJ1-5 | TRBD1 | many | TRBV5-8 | TGTGCCAGCAGCTCAGGGGACAGGAGAAATCAGCCCCAGCATTTT | CASSSGDRRNQPQHF
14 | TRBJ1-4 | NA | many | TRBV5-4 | TGTGCCAGCAGCTTGGGGGCAACTAATGAAAAACTGTTTTTT | CASSLGATNEKLFF
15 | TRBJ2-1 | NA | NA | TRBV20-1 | TGCAGAGCTAGGCCTAGCGAGAGTTCCTACAATGAGCAGTTCTTC | CRARPSESSYNEQFF
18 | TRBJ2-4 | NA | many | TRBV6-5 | TGTGCCAGCAGCCCCGGAGGGACGGCCCAACTAGCCAAAAACATTCAGTACTTC | CASSPGGTAQLAKNIQYF
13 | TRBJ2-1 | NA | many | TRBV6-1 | TGTGCCAGCAGTGAAAACCGGGTACATGAGCAGTTCTTC | CASSENRVHEQFF
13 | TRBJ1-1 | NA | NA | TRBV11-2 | TGTGCCAGTAGCTTAGGGCCGAACGCTGAAGCTTTCTTT | CASSLGPNAEAFF
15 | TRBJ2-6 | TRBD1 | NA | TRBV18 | TGTGCCAGCTCATGGACAGGGGATGGGGCCAACGTCCTGACTTTC | CASSWTGDGANVLTF
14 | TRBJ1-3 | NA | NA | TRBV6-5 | TGTGCCAGCAATTACTCAAGGCGTGGAAACACCATATATTTT | CASNYSRRGNTIYF